This T cell receptor beta chain was found in a study of graft-versus-host responses after intestinal transplantation. In the study overall: Recipients got multivisceral, liver-intestinal, or isolated intestinal transplants. Every recipient had anti-thymocyte globulin induction and 2 to 4 years of tacrolimus plus steroids. Notes on the study in general: Detected in recipient marrow were GvH clones, some of which were first observed in ileum or blood.

Clones were read by immunoSEQ multiplex PCR, and TCRdb kept only the in-frame ones, dropping some. The sample has about 28,000 clones, 70% to 85% seen once. To note about this clone: Its cognate antigen is unknown.

The CDR3 is made up of 16 amino acids. Germline V CDR1 and CDR2: SGHRS, YFSETQ. The V gene end was trimmed by 0 bases and the J gene end by 1 base; junction bases not matched to a gene: 3. Sample: unstimulated CD8+ T cells sorted from spleen or lymph node cells, taken before intestinal transplant. The chain couples TRBV5-1 to TRBJ2-7; 11 nucleotides align to TRBD2. This TCR derives from a human donor who received an intestinal transplant. CDR3 residues: CASSLEGLAVSYEQYF. CDR3 DNA: TGCGCCAGCAGCTTGGAGGGACTAGCGGTTTCCTACGAGCAGTACTTC.